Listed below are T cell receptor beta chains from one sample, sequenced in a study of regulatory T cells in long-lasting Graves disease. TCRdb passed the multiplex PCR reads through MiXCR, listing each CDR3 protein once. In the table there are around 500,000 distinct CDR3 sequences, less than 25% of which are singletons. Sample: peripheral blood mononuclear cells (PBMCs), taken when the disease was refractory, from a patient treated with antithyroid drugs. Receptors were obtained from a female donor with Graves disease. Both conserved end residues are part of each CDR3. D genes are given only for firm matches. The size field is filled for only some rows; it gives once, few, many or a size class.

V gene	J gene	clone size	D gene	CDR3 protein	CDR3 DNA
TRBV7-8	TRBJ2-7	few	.	CASSLRLLYEQYF	TGTGCCAGCAGCTTAAGACTCCTCTACGAGCAGTACTTC
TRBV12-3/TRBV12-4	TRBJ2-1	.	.	CASSFGVGAVNEQFF	TGTGCCAGCAGTTTCGGGGTAGGGGCAGTCAATGAGCAGTTCTTC
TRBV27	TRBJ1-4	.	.	CASSLLGITNEKLFF	TGTGCCAGCAGTTTATTGGGGATAACAAATGAAAAACTGTTTTTT
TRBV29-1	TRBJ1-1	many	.	CSPQGNPEAFF	TGCAGCCCTCAAGGGAACCCTGAAGCTTTCTTT
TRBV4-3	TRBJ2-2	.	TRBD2	CASSQGGLASNTGELFF	TGCGCCAGCAGCCAAGGGGGACTAGCATCGAACACCGGGGAGCTGTTTTTT
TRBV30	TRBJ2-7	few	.	CASYYWQTYEQYF	TGTGCCTCCTACTATTGGCAAACCTACGAGCAGTACTTC
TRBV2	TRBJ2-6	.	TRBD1	CASRGQVSGANVLTF	TGTGCCAGCAGGGGACAGGTCTCTGGGGCCAACGTCCTGACTTTC
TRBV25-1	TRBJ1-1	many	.	CASKYANTEAFF	TGTGCCAGCAAATATGCGAACACTGAAGCTTTCTTT
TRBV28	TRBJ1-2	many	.	CASSANPGLGGYTF	TGTGCCAGCAGCGCTAACCCAGGGTTAGGTGGCTACACCTTC
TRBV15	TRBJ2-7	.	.	CATSREKQDEQYF	TGTGCCACCAGCAGAGAAAAACAGGACGAGCAGTACTTC
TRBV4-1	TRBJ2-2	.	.	CASSPWTAANTGELFF	TGCGCCAGCAGCCCTTGGACAGCCGCGAACACCGGGGAGCTGTTTTTT
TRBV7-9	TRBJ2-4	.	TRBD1	CASSHITQGDGVIQYF	TGTGCCAGCAGCCATATTACACAGGGGGACGGTGTCATTCAGTACTTC
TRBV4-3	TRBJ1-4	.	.	CASSLNRHPTNEKLFF	TGCGCCAGCAGCCTAAACCGACACCCAACTAATGAAAAACTGTTTTTT
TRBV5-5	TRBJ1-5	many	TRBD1	CASSLAPGGHQPQHF	TGTGCCAGCAGCTTGGCTCCAGGGGGTCATCAGCCCCAGCATTTT
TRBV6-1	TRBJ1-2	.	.	CASFEMAGYGYTF	TGTGCCAGCTTCGAGATGGCAGGTTATGGCTACACCTTC
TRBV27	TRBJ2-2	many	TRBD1	CASSDGTGGGTGELFF	TGTGCCAGCAGTGACGGGACAGGGGGGGGTACCGGGGAGCTGTTTTTT
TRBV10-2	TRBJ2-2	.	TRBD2	CASSLSGSGSGELFF	TGCGCCAGCAGTCTAAGCGGGAGCGGGTCCGGGGAGCTGTTTTTT
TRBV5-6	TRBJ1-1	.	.	CASSHPRITEAFF	TGTGCCAGCAGCCACCCCCGCATCACTGAAGCTTTCTTT
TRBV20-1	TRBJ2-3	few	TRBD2	CSARGLTSARTDTQYF	TGCAGTGCTAGAGGCTTAACTAGCGCCCGCACAGATACGCAGTATTTT
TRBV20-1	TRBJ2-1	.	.	CSANRALKNNEQFF	TGCAGTGCTAACCGGGCCCTTAAGAACAATGAGCAGTTCTTC
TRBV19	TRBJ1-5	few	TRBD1	CASSFGQGVNQPQHF	TGTGCCAGTAGTTTTGGACAGGGCGTCAATCAGCCCCAGCATTTT
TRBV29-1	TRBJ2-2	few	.	CTGMSANTGELFF	TGCACCGGGATGTCCGCGAACACCGGGGAGCTGTTTTTT
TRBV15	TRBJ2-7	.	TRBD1	CATSRDHRWGQGTSYEQYF	TGTGCCACCAGCAGAGATCACCGCTGGGGACAGGGAACCTCCTACGAGCAGTACTTC
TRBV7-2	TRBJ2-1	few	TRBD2	CASSLASLAGVDEQFF	TGTGCCAGCAGCTTAGCTTCGCTAGCGGGAGTCGATGAGCAGTTCTTC
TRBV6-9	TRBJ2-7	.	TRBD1	CASSYGQGAPMDF	TGTGCCAGCAGTTACGGTCAGGGGGCTCCAATGGACTTC
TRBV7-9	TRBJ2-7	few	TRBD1	CASSLRRMGQGFDEQYF	TGTGCCAGCAGCTTAAGGCGGATGGGACAGGGGTTCGACGAGCAGTACTTC
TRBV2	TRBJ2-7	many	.	CASTEGQGTYEQYF	TGTGCCAGCACCGAGGGGCAGGGTACCTACGAGCAGTACTTC
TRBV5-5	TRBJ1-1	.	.	CASSLAANLNTEAFF	TGTGCCAGCAGCTTGGCGGCGAATTTGAACACTGAAGCTTTCTTT